Presented here are 5 T cell receptor beta chains from one specimen sequenced in a study of T cell changes during pregnancy in multiple sclerosis. Repertoires were generated with immunoSEQ multiplex PCR, while TCRdb's copy carries only in-frame clones and drops some. The sample consists of about 31,000 clones, roughly 87% of them appearing once. This sample comprised CD8+ T cells from peripheral blood mononuclear cells, obtained before pregnancy. The receptor set was obtained from a female donor with multiple sclerosis, enrolled in a pregnancy study.

This clone was observed a few times. The rearrangement links TRBV6-5 to TRBJ2-6; the match to TRBD1 covers 7 bases. This CDR3 is built from 15 residues. After removal of 8 bases from V and 0 bases from J, the junction contained 4 bases not matched to a gene. The germline V gene encodes CDR1 MNHEY and CDR2 SVGAGI. The CDR3 is CASGQVRSGANVLTF. The CDR3 region has the DNA TGTGCCAGCGGACAGGTCCGCTCTGGGGCCAACGTCCTGACTTTC.

V usage is TRBV30 and J usage is TRBJ2-7, with 7 bases fitting TRBD1. The CDR3 spans 12 residues. The J segment lost 5 bases and the V segment lost 0 bases, leaving 1 base of the junction unmatched. CDR1 and CDR2 (germline): GTSNPN, SVGIG (reference sequence). The CDR3, as DNA: TGTGCCTGGAGTGTTACAGGGGACGAGCAGTACTTC. It specifies CAWSVTGDEQYF.

The CDR3 sequence is CASSLIELREGYTF. The CDR3 region has the DNA TGTGCCAGCAGCTTGATTGAACTGAGAGAAGGCTACACCTTC. The V gene is TRBV5-4, the J gene TRBJ1-2; D remains ambiguous. The germline CDR1 and CDR2 sequences are SGHNT and YYREEE (reference sequence). The length of the CDR3 is 14 residues. V lost 1 base and J lost 8, with 15 bases in between.

The chain carries TRBV7-3 and TRBJ2-1; 11 positions agree with TRBD2. The CDR3 is made up of 15 amino acids. The V segment lost 4 bases and the J segment 5 bases; nucleotides outside the gene matches: 4. Germline V gene data show CDR1 as SGHTA and CDR2 as FQGTGA. In nucleotides, the CDR3 is TGTGCCAGCAGCTCAATAGCGGGAGGGAACAATGAGCAGTTCTTC. It is translated as CASSSIAGGNNEQFF.

This sequence joins TRBV6-4 and TRBJ2-3; 11 bases are a match to TRBD2. With 4 bases clipped from V and 6 bases from J, the junction kept 6 bases outside the gene matches. CDR3 length: 15 amino acids. CDR1 is MRHNA, CDR2 SNTAGT, per germline. CDR3 DNA: TGTGCCAGCAGTGTTACTAGCGGGGGTACGGATACGCAGTATTTT. Translated, it gives CASSVTSGGTDTQYF.